Described below is a single TCR beta chain sequence and its context. Its antigen is unknown. Profiled with immunoSEQ multiplex PCR; TCRdb holds only in-frame clones, not every one. The sample includes under 30,000 clones, around 87% of them seen just once. This sample is part of a study of T cell responses to AZD1222 COVID-19 vaccine. Study outcomes and limitations: Seropositive AZD1222 recipients at baseline numbered only five or six. Possibly, clonal diversity was underestimated; donors were largely white British and included more females.

The CDR3 has 13 residues. The ends were cut back, 0 bases at V and 10 bases at J, with 12 bases in the middle. The sample was peripheral blood, taken 28 days after the second AZD1222 dose. The chain recombines TRBV12-3 or TRBV12-4 with TRBJ1-2, with unresolved D. The clonotype originates from an adult who received the AZD1222 COVID-19 vaccine. CDR3 amino acids: CASSLAGHGDYTF. The CDR3 DNA is TGTGCCAGCAGTTTAGCAGGGCATGGCGACTACACCTTC.